This passage covers 3 T cell receptor beta chains from one sample sequenced in a study of siplizumab effects on memory and regulatory T cells. Profiled with immunoSEQ multiplex PCR; TCRdb holds only in-frame clones, not every one. The sample holds over 95,000 clones, about 94% seen once. Sequenced: non-Treg CD4+ T cells sorted from blood. The receptors derive from a human donor in good health.

This clone was seen only once. The chain recombines TRBV5-6 with TRBJ2-1; D is perhaps TRBD2 (5 bases). The CDR3 length is 16 residues. Trimming shortened V by 4 bases and J by 0 bases, and 14 bases separated the two germline ends. The V gene's germline CDR1 is SGHDT and CDR2 YYEEEE. Here the CDR3 DNA reads TGTGCCAGCAGCGATCCTAGCCCAAGCTCCTACAATGAGCAGTTCTTC. Its translation is CASSDPSPSSYNEQFF.

Note on this clone: Other DNA sequences in this specimen translate into the identical CDR3. This chain joins TRBV30 and TRBJ1-3; no clear D. Trimming took 3 bases from V and 2 from J, leaving 2 bases between them. CDR1 and CDR2 (germline): GTSNPN, SVGIG (reference sequence). The CDR3 runs 11 residues. CDR3 nucleotide sequence: TGTGCCTGGAGGCCTGGAAACACCATATATTTT. Translating it yields CAWRPGNTIYF.

V and J are TRBV19 and TRBJ2-5; the D gene is possibly TRBD1 (7 bases). CDR1 and CDR2 from the germline V gene are LNHDA and SQIVND (reference sequence). CDR3 length: 14 residues. Deletions cut 4 bases from V and 3 bases from J, with 12 bases between. The CDR3 here is CASSTQGGKETQYF. CDR3 DNA sequence: TGTGCCAGTAGTACGCAGGGGGGTAAAGAGACCCAGTACTTC.